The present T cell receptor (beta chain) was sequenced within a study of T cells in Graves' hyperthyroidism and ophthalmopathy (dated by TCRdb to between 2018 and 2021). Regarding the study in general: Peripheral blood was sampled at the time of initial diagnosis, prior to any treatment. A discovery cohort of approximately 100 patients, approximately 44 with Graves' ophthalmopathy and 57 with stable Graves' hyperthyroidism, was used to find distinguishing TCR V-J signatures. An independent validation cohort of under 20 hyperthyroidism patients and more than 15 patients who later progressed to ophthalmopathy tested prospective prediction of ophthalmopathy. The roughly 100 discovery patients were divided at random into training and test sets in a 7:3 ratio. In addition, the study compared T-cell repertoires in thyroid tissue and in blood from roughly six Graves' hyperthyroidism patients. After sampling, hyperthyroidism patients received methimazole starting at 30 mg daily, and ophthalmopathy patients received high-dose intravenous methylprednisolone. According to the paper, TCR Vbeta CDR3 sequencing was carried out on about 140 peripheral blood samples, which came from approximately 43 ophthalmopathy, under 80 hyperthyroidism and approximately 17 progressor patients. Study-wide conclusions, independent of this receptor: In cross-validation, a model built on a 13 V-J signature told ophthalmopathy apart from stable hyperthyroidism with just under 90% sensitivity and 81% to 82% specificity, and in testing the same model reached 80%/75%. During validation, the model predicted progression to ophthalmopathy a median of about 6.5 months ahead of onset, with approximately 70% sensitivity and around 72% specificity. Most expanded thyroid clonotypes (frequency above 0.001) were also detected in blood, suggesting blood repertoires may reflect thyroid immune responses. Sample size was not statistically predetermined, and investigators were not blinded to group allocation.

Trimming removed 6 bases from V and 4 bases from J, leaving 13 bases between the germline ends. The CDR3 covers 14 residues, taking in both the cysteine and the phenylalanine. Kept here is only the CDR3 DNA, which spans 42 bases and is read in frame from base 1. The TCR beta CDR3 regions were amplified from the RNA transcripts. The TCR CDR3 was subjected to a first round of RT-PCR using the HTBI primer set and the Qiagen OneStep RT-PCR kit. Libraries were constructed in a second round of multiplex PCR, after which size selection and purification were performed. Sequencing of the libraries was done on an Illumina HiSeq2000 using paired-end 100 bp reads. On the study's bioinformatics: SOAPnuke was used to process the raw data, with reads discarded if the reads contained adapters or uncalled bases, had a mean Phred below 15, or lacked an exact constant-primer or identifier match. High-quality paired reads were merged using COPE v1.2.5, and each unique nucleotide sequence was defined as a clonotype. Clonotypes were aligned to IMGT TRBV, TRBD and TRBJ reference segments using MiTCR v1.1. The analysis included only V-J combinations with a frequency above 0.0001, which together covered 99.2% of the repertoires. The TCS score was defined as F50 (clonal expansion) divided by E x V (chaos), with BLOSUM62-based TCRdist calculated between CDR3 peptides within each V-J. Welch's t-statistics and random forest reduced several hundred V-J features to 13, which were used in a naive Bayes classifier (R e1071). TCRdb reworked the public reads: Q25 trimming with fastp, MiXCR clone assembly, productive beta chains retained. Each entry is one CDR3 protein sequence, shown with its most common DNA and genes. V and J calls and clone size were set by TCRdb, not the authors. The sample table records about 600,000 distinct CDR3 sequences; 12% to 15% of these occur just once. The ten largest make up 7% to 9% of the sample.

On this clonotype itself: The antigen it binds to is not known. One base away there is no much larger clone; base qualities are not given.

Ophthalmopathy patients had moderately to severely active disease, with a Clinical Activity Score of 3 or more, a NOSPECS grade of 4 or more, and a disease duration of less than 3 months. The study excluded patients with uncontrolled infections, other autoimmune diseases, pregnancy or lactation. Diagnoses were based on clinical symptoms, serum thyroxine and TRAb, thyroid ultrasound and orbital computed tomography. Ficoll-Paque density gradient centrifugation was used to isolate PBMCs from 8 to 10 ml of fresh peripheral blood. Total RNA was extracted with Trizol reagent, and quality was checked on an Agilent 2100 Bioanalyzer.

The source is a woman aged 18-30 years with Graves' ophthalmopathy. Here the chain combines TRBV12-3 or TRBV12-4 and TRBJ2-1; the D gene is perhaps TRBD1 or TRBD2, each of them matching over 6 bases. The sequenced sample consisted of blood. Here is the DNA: TGTGCCAGCAGGACGGGGGCAGGATACAATGAGCAGTTCTTC. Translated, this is CASRTGAGYNEQFF.